Shown below are 29 T cell receptor beta chains from a single sample sequenced in a study of Graves' ophthalmopathy and Graves' hyperthyroidism. As the template, RNA transcripts were used to amplify TCR beta CDR3 regions. The first-round RT-PCR employed HTBI primers together with the Qiagen OneStep RT-PCR kit. A multiplex PCR was then performed as the second round. A single record per CDR3 protein comes from TCRdb applying MiXCR to the multiplex PCR reads. The data contain about 370,000 distinct CDR3 sequences, about a sixth of them seen just once; the ten biggest clones take up roughly 2.4%. The sample taken for sequencing was peripheral blood. The receptor set was obtained from an adult woman with stable Graves' hyperthyroidism.

CDR3 loop: CASSQDTPDRVSGELFF. The CDR3, as DNA: TGTGCCAGCAGCCAAGATACTCCAGACAGGGTTTCCGGGGAGCTGTTTTTT. The chain couples TRBV4-2 to TRBJ2-2; 7 nucleotides align to TRBD1. Germline V gene data show CDR1 as LGHNA and CDR2 as YNFKEQ. The J segment lost 6 bases and the V segment lost 0 bases, leaving 10 bases of the junction unmatched. The CDR3 totals 17 residues.

Ten or more counts support this clonotype. V is TRBV5-1 and J is TRBJ1-2; the D is unclear. Trimming took 0 bases from V and 7 from J, leaving 10 bases between them. The CDR3 length is 13 residues. Germline V gives CDR1 SGHRS, CDR2 YFSETQ. The CDR3 DNA follows: TGCGCCAGCAGCTTGGTCGGGATGTCTGGCTACACCTTC. It yields the protein CASSLVGMSGYTF. Full variable domain (rest looked up from reference TRBV5-1 and TRBJ1-2): KAGVTQTPRYLIKTRGQQVTLSCSPISGHRSVSWYQQTPGQGLQFLFEYFSETQRNKGNFPGRFSGRQFSNSRSEMNVSTLELGDSALYLCASSLVGMSGYTFGSGTRLTVV.

In the case of this clonotype: The CDR3 does not end in the conserved phenylalanine or tryptophan, so this is likely a read error. The V call is TRBV7-9, the J call TRBJ2-5, with 14 positions matching TRBD2. CDR3 length: 16 amino acids. Germline V CDR1 and CDR2: SEHNR, FQNEAQ (reference sequence). The CDR3 sequence: CASSFWTSGGKESQYY. CDR3 bases: TGTGCCAGCAGCTTCTGGACTAGCGGGGGGAAAGAGTCCCAGTACTAC.

V usage is TRBV20-1 and J usage is TRBJ2-7, with TRBD2 matching 9 bases. The CDR3 runs to 15 residues. Per the germline V gene, CDR1 is DFQATT and CDR2 is SNEGSKA (reference sequence). V dropped 0 bases and J dropped 5; count of bases not matched to a gene: 8. The CDR3 loop is CSARDTGTSLDEQYF. In DNA form, the CDR3 reads TGCAGTGCTAGAGACACCGGGACTAGCTTAGACGAGCAGTACTTC.

This clonotype was counted many times. The rearrangement joins TRBV29-1 to TRBJ1-2, with TRBD1 matching 10 bases. The CDR3 loop spans 16 amino acids. Germline loops: CDR1 SQVTM, CDR2 ANQGSEA. J gave up 3 bases and V 4 bases, and 11 bases lay outside the gene matches. In nucleotides, the CDR3 is TGCAGCGTTGCCGGGACAGGGGCTATTAGAGACTATGGCTACACCTTC. This encodes CSVAGTGAIRDYGYTF.

Note on this clonotype: Possible read error: a much larger clone is one base away. The J gene is TRBJ2-7, the V gene TRBV20-1, with 8 bases identical to TRBD1. Germline V lookup: CDR1 DFQATT, CDR2 SNEGSKA (reference sequence). The CDR3 is 14 residues long. CDR3 in amino acids: CSANDSGQGGEQDF. In nucleotides, the CDR3 is TGCAGTGCTAACGATAGTGGACAGGGTGGAGAGCAGGACTTC.

This clonotype was detected many times. This sequence joins TRBV28 and TRBJ2-2; 11 positions match TRBD2. This CDR3 spans 15 amino acids. Germline V gene sequence: CDR1 MDHEN, CDR2 SYDVKM. For the CDR3, the DNA is TGTGCAACTAGGGGACTAGCGGAATTCACCGGGGAGCTGTTTTTT. The encoded protein is CATRGLAEFTGELFF. Full variable domain (missing parts from reference TRBV28 and TRBJ2-2): DVKVTQSSRYLVKRTGEKVFLECVQDMDHENMFWYRQDPGLGLRLIYFSYDVKMKEKGDIPEGYSVSREKKERFSLILESASTNQTSMYLCATRGLAEFTGELFFGEGSRLTVL.

This clonotype has at least ten counts. The chain uses TRBV6-5 and TRBJ2-7; no clear D. Looked up from germline, CDR1 is MNHEY and CDR2 is SVGAGI. This CDR3 is 11 amino acids long. The V end was cut by 7 bases, the J end by 5 bases, with 9 bases between. The CDR3 loop is CASKMGNEQYF. The CDR3 bases are TGTGCCAGCAAGATGGGCAACGAGCAGTACTTC.

This clonotype showed up many times. The DNA for the CDR3 is TGTGCCAGCAGTTTGAGGGATCAGCCCCAGCATTTT. This encodes CASSLRDQPQHF. The chain has TRBV28 and TRBJ1-5; D is unresolved. In germline, CDR1 is MDHEN, CDR2 SYDVKM. CDR3 length: 12 amino acids. V dropped 3 bases and J dropped 5 bases, with 5 bases sitting between them.

This clonotype appeared many times. The rearrangement uses TRBV6-2 or TRBV6-3 and TRBJ2-7; 12 bases fit TRBD1. This CDR3 contains 15 residues. Unmatched junction bases numbered 9, after V lost 6 bases and J lost 6 bases. Germline V gene data show CDR1 as MNHEY and CDR2 as SVGEGT. This chain's CDR3 is CASSDYGTGGSEQYF. CDR3 DNA: TGTGCCAGCAGCGATTACGGGACAGGGGGCAGCGAGCAGTACTTC.

Here the CDR3 DNA reads TGTGCCAGCAGTATAAACGTGAACACTGAAGCTTTCTTT. Encoded protein: CASSINVNTEAFF. The rearrangement joins TRBV6-1 to TRBJ1-1; D gene ambiguous. Per the germline V gene, CDR1 is MNHNS and CDR2 is SASEGT. The ends were cut back, 5 bases at V and 0 bases at J, with 7 bases in the middle. The CDR3 contains 13 residues.

This clonotype has at least ten counts. This sequence joins TRBV27 and TRBJ1-1; D gene unclear. V shed 6 bases and J shed 8 bases, with 16 bases lying between them. The length of the CDR3 is 13 residues. Germline CDR1 and CDR2: MNHEY and SMNVEV (reference sequence). The CDR3 DNA is TGTGCCAGCAGAAGTTGGGAGGGCGCGGAAGCTTTCTTT. It codes for CASRSWEGAEAFF.

This clonotype appeared many times. The chain uses TRBV6-5 and TRBJ1-2; D not certain. The CDR3 is made up of 15 amino acids. Germline V gives CDR1 MNHEY, CDR2 SVGAGI. Trimming pared 3 bases from V and 6 bases from J, leaving 17 bases between. The CDR3 nucleotides are TGTGCCAGCAGTTATTTGGCAGCTGCCCCGGATGGCTACACCTTC. Its translation: CASSYLAAAPDGYTF.

This clonotype was recorded many times. The CDR3 bases are TGTGCCAGCAGTTCGGGGGACCAAGAGACCCAGTACTTC. It yields the protein CASSSGDQETQYF. The rearrangement uses TRBV28 and TRBJ2-5, with D tentatively TRBD2 (6 bases). The V and J ends lost 4 bases and 0 bases respectively, with 6 bases between them. Germline V gene lookup returns CDR1 MDHEN and CDR2 SYDVKM. This CDR3 contains 13 residues.

V gene TRBV28 combines with J gene TRBJ2-6; maybe TRBD2 (6 bases). Trimming shortened V by 7 bases and J by 2 bases, and 12 bases separated the two germline ends. The CDR3 covers 15 residues. Germline V gene sequence: CDR1 MDHEN, CDR2 SYDVKM. The CDR3 is CASNFERAGANVLTF. The CDR3 DNA follows: TGTGCCAGCAACTTTGAGCGGGCTGGGGCCAACGTCCTGACTTTC.

This clonotype was detected ten times or more. This sequence joins TRBV19 and TRBJ2-7; 11 bases agree with TRBD1. With 3 bases clipped from V and 5 bases from J, the junction kept 9 bases outside the gene matches. Germline lookup yields CDR1 LNHDA and CDR2 SQIVND (reference sequence). The CDR3 runs 16 residues. CDR3 DNA sequence: TGTGCCAGTAGTATCTCAGGACAGGGGGCCGGCAACGAGCAGTACTTC. Its protein is CASSISGQGAGNEQYF.

This clonotype showed up many times. The CDR3 coding sequence is TGTGCCAGCAGCCTGACAGGGATATCGTCCCAGTACTTC. Its translation: CASSLTGISSQYF. V usage is TRBV12-3 or TRBV12-4 and J usage is TRBJ2-5; TRBD1 matches 7 bases. V shed 6 bases, J shed 9 bases, and the junction held 10 bases outside the gene matches. The CDR3 length is 13 residues.

This clonotype was counted many times. The chain uses TRBV28 and TRBJ1-1; D unresolved. Trimming shortened V by 4 bases and J by 1 base, and 16 bases separated the two germline ends. Per germline, CDR1 MDHEN and CDR2 SYDVKM. There are 16 residues in the CDR3. The CDR3 loop reads CASSWVKTRRNTEAFF. CDR3 nucleotides: TGTGCCAGCAGTTGGGTCAAAACCAGGAGGAACACTGAAGCTTTCTTT.

This clonotype was counted at least ten times. Here the CDR3 DNA reads TGTGCCAGCAGTTTATCGGCAGACCTTAGGTATTCACCCCTCCACTTT. It specifies CASSLSADLRYSPLHF. The chain carries TRBV27 and TRBJ1-6; D is unclear. The V gene lost 0 bases and the J gene lost 8 bases, with 14 bases spanning the gap. CDR3 length: 16 amino acids. The germline V gene has CDR1 MNHEY and CDR2 SMNVEV (reference sequence).

This clonotype was recorded many times. The V gene is TRBV19, the J gene TRBJ2-6; no clear D gene. Germline loops: CDR1 LNHDA, CDR2 SQIVND (reference sequence). The CDR3 length is 15 residues. The germline V and J ends were trimmed by 5 bases and 0 bases, with 8 bases remaining between them. The CDR3 DNA follows: TGTGCCAGTAGTGCAGGTGCCTCTGGGGCCAACGTCCTGACTTTC. It encodes CASSAGASGANVLTF.

This clonotype was counted between two and nine times. A much larger clone differs from this one at a single base, so this may be a read error. The chain is built from TRBV5-1 and TRBJ2-2, with 11 bases lining up with TRBD2. The CDR3 loop spans 15 amino acids. CDR1 is SGHRS and CDR2 is YFSETQ in the germline V gene. The CDR3 loop is CASSFTSGSAGELCF. CDR3 DNA: TGCGCCAGCAGCTTTACTAGCGGGAGCGCCGGGGAGCTGTGTTTT.

This clonotype was observed many times. The chain links TRBV10-3 to TRBJ1-1; no clear D. The ends were cut back, 8 bases at V and 1 base at J, with 14 bases in the middle. CDR1 is ENHRY, CDR2 SYGVKD, per germline. The CDR3 is 14 amino acids. The CDR3 nucleotides are TGTGCCATCCGACCGCGTGGAGCGAACACTGAAGCTTTCTTT. It yields the protein CAIRPRGANTEAFF.

This clonotype was found many times. The V and J genes are TRBV12-3 or TRBV12-4 and TRBJ1-5; a possible D gene is TRBD1 (6 bases). V shed 4 bases and J shed 4 bases, with 11 bases lying between them. The CDR3 length is 14 residues. The CDR3 DNA is TGTGCCAGCAGTTCGACAGGCCCAAATCAGCCCCAGCATTTT. Amino acid sequence: CASSSTGPNQPQHF.

This clonotype was seen many times. V is TRBV27 and J is TRBJ2-5, with unresolved D. Germline values: CDR1 MNHEY, CDR2 SMNVEV (reference sequence). Trimming left V 3 bases short and J 4 bases short, with 12 bases between. The CDR3 length is 14 residues. This CDR3 is CASSLGLGIETQYF. Written as DNA, the CDR3 is TGTGCCAGCAGTTTGGGTCTAGGGATAGAGACCCAGTACTTC.

The chain couples TRBV30 to TRBJ2-5; TRBD1 matches 7 bases. This CDR3 has 13 residues. Germline CDR1 is GTSNPN and CDR2 is SVGIG (reference sequence). Trimming removed 5 bases from V and 5 bases from J; junction bases left unmatched: 8. The CDR3 loop is CAWSRGRAETQYF. For the CDR3, the DNA is TGTGCCTGGTCAAGGGGGCGCGCGGAGACCCAGTACTTC. Looking up the rest from reference TRBV30 and TRBJ2-5 gives the full variable domain: SQTIHQWPATLVQPVGSPLSLECTVEGTSNPNLYWYRQAAGRGLQLLFYSVGIGQISSEVPQNLSASRPQDRQFILSSKKLLLSDSGFYLCAWSRGRAETQYFGPGTRLLVL.

This clonotype was recorded many times. V usage is TRBV29-1 and J usage is TRBJ2-7, with a tentative D call TRBD2 (6 bases). V dropped 0 bases and J dropped 3 bases, with 15 bases sitting between them. The CDR3 is made up of 15 amino acids. Germline V CDR1 and CDR2: SQVTM, ANQGSEA. The CDR3 reads CSVEDAGTEGYEQYF. The CDR3 DNA follows: TGCAGCGTTGAAGATGCGGGAACAGAAGGCTACGAGCAGTACTTC.

This clonotype was counted many times. V gene TRBV28 combines with J gene TRBJ2-7; D unclear. The germline gives CDR1 MDHEN, CDR2 SYDVKM. CDR3 size: 13 residues. V dropped 10 bases and J dropped 5 bases, with 18 bases sitting between them. CDR3 in amino acids: CATFPRSIHEQYF. The DNA for the CDR3 is TGTGCCACCTTCCCCCGGAGTATCCACGAGCAGTACTTC.

The rearrangement uses TRBV28 and TRBJ2-7, with 8 bases fitting TRBD1. V shed 5 bases, J shed 7 bases, and the junction held 7 bases outside the gene matches. CDR3 length equals 13 residues. The germline V gene has CDR1 MDHEN and CDR2 SYDVKM. CDR3 region: CASSQQGAGEQYF. As DNA, the CDR3 is TGTGCCAGCAGTCAGCAGGGGGCGGGGGAGCAGTACTTC.

The count of this clonotype is one. As DNA, the CDR3 is TGCAGCACGGGACAGGCGAACACTGAAGCTTTCTTT. It is translated as CSTGQANTEAFF. The chain is built from TRBV29-1 and TRBJ1-1; 8 bases line up with TRBD1. The CDR3 spans 12 residues. In germline, CDR1 is SQVTM, CDR2 ANQGSEA. With V trimmed by 8 bases and J by 1 base, 3 bases remained unmatched.